This is a list of T cell receptor beta chains from one sample in a study of T-cell memory formation after mild COVID-19. MiXCR, applied by TCRdb to the 5' RACE reads, yields one record per CDR3 protein. The data contain about 82,000 distinct CDR3 sequences, 10% to 15% of them singletons. The sample taken for sequencing was PBMCs or a T cell subset sorted from them (not recorded which). The origin of the receptors is a man between 18 and 29 years old who had mild COVID-19 (a few samples of this study predate the infection). Cell type and time point are not known. Both conserved end residues are part of each CDR3. D genes are given only for firm matches. Clone size, where shown, is once, few, many, or a class for clones that have expanded.

cdr3_aa	cdr3_nt	clone_size	j_call	d_call	v_call
CASSHGQEGEKLFF	TGTGCCAGCAGCCACGGCCAAGAGGGGGAAAAACTGTTTTTT	NA	TRBJ1-4	NA	TRBV7-2
CASSLGDSRTDTQYF	TGTGCCAGCAGCTTGGGGGACTCCCGCACAGATACGCAGTATTTT	NA	TRBJ2-3	NA	TRBV7-7
CASSQLPGTRHMQQFF	TGCGCCAGCAGCCAACTCCCCGGGACTCGTCACATGCAGCAGTTCTTC	few	TRBJ2-1	NA	TRBV4-1
CSAPRSTDTQYF	TGCAGTGCCCCGCGGAGCACAGATACGCAGTATTTT	many	TRBJ2-3	NA	TRBV20-1
CATSIDQGVYEQYF	TGTGCCACCAGCATCGATCAGGGGGTCTACGAGCAGTACTTC	NA	TRBJ2-7	TRBD1	TRBV15
CASSWGQSLGNQPQHF	TGTGCCAGCAGTTGGGGACAGAGCTTGGGCAATCAGCCCCAGCATTTT	few	TRBJ1-5	TRBD1	TRBV12-3/TRBV12-4
CASSSSPDVGGTEAFF	TGTGCCAGCAGTTCCTCACCCGACGTAGGGGGGACTGAAGCTTTCTTT	many	TRBJ1-1	NA	TRBV27
CASSPLTGHSEAFF	TGTGCCAGCAGCCCCCTGACAGGGCATAGTGAAGCTTTCTTT	many	TRBJ1-1	TRBD1	TRBV11-1
CASSSGTGGWEQYF	TGTGCCAGTAGTTCCGGGACAGGGGGATGGGAGCAGTACTTC	NA	TRBJ2-7	TRBD1	TRBV19
CASSQGLAGDNEQFF	TGCGCCAGCAGCCAAGGTCTAGCGGGGGACAATGAGCAGTTCTTC	NA	TRBJ2-1	TRBD2	TRBV4-1
CASSRPAPGAAQPQHF	TGTGCCAGCAGCCGCCCGGCCCCCGGGGCAGCTCAGCCCCAGCATTTT	NA	TRBJ1-5	NA	TRBV3-1
CASSFGQGSTEAFF	TGTGCCAGCAGTTTCGGACAGGGGAGCACTGAAGCTTTCTTT	NA	TRBJ1-1	TRBD1	TRBV6-5
CASSGGQYDPEAFF	TGCGCCAGCAGCGGAGGACAATACGACCCTGAAGCTTTCTTT	NA	TRBJ1-1	NA	TRBV4-3
CASSLVSLNTEAFF	TGTGCCAGCAGTTTAGTCTCCCTGAACACTGAAGCTTTCTTT	NA	TRBJ1-1	NA	TRBV12-3/TRBV12-4
CASSSKGAYGYTF	TGTGCCAGCAGTTCAAAGGGGGCCTATGGCTACACCTTC	NA	TRBJ1-2	TRBD1	TRBV28
CASSLSSNEQFF	TGCGCCAGCAGCCTCAGTAGCAATGAGCAGTTCTTC	NA	TRBJ2-1	NA	TRBV5-1
CASSLVRGNQPQHF	TGTGCCAGCAGCTTAGTTCGCGGGAATCAGCCCCAGCATTTT	NA	TRBJ1-5	NA	TRBV7-2
CASSFPPGQGLGADTQYF	TGCGCCAGCAGCTTTCCACCGGGACAGGGACTTGGGGCAGATACGCAGTATTTT	NA	TRBJ2-3	TRBD1	TRBV5-1
CSVTSGLESDTQYF	TGCAGCGTGACTTCCGGACTAGAGTCTGATACGCAGTATTTT	few	TRBJ2-3	TRBD2	TRBV29-1
CASSLGATYGYTF	TGTGCCAGCAGCTTAGGGGCCACCTATGGCTACACCTTC	NA	TRBJ1-2	NA	TRBV7-8
CASSLWDPGASEQFF	TGTGCCAGCAGTTTATGGGATCCCGGGGCCTCTGAGCAGTTCTTC	many	TRBJ2-1	NA	TRBV27
CASSSLQNTEAFF	TGTGCCAGCAGTTCTCTACAGAACACTGAAGCTTTCTTT	NA	TRBJ1-1	NA	TRBV7-9
CASSLTLLAGTRETQYF	TGCGCCAGCAGCTTAACCTTACTAGCGGGGACTCGTGAGACCCAGTACTTC	many	TRBJ2-5	TRBD2	TRBV5-1
CASSSIRGSLNTEAFF	TGTGCCAGCAGCTCTATCAGGGGGTCTCTGAACACTGAAGCTTTCTTT	NA	TRBJ1-1	TRBD1	TRBV5-6
CSARDPLSGYGYTF	TGCAGTGCTAGAGATCCGTTGAGTGGCTATGGCTACACCTTC	many	TRBJ1-2	NA	TRBV20-1
CASSLSPPPSYNEQFF	TGTGCCAGCAGCTTATCCCCGCCCCCTAGTTACAATGAGCAGTTCTTC	NA	TRBJ2-1	NA	TRBV11-2
CASSDGAGGTDTQYF	TGTGCCAGCAGTGACGGGGCGGGGGGCACAGATACGCAGTATTTT	few	TRBJ2-3	TRBD2	TRBV6-4
CASSLMAQGYNEQFF	TGTGCCAGCAGCTTAATGGCCCAGGGCTACAATGAGCAGTTCTTC	few	TRBJ2-1	NA	TRBV7-3
CASNEQGNTEAFF	TGCGCCAGCAACGAACAGGGGAACACTGAAGCTTTCTTT	few	TRBJ1-1	NA	TRBV4-1
CASSPIPGPYNSPLHF	TGTGCCAGCAGCCCCATACCGGGACCCTATAATTCACCCCTCCACTTT	NA	TRBJ1-6	NA	TRBV14
CSVETGGPDTQYF	TGCAGCGTTGAGACAGGTGGCCCAGATACGCAGTATTTT	few	TRBJ2-3	NA	TRBV29-1
CASSPLGGRGQETQYF	TGTGCCAGCAGCCCACTCGGGGGCCGCGGGCAGGAAACGCAGTATTTT	few	TRBJ2-3	NA	TRBV7-3
CASSSVGELFF	TGTGCCAGCAGTTCCGTAGGGGAGCTGTTTTTT	few	TRBJ2-2	NA	TRBV12-3/TRBV12-4
CASSHFTDMNTEAFF	TGCGCCAGCAGCCATTTCACAGACATGAACACTGAAGCTTTCTTT	NA	TRBJ1-1	NA	TRBV4-1
CATRGRFQETQYF	TGTGCCACCAGGGGACGGTTCCAAGAGACCCAGTACTTC	NA	TRBJ2-5	NA	TRBV24-1